This TCR beta chain stems from a study of CD8+ T cells in alopecia areata. Worth noting for this clone: Antigen specificity is unknown.

Findings of the study overall: Lesional scalp exceeded normal scalp in clonality, especially in alopecia totalis/universalis. Mice showed clearer TCR sharing than patients did, a gap that was possibly HLA-related.

CDR1 is MNHEY and CDR2 is SVGAGI in the germline V gene. V shed 6 bases, J shed 4 bases, and the junction held 3 bases outside the gene matches. The CDR3 is made up of 13 amino acids. In each case, RNA was isolated and then reverse transcribed into cDNA as the sequencing template. Method: immunoSEQ multiplex PCR; TCRdb's copy keeps in-frame clones and lacks some. The repertoire holds around 80,000 clones, with 45% to 60% as singletons. V usage is TRBV6-5 and J usage is TRBJ2-7; 10 nucleotides line up with TRBD2. Source material: NKG2D-high CD8+ T cells sorted from blood. This TCR came from a human donor with alopecia areata. As DNA, the CDR3 is TGTGCCAGCAGCCCTAGCGGGAGATACGAGCAGTACTTC. Its protein is CASSPSGRYEQYF.